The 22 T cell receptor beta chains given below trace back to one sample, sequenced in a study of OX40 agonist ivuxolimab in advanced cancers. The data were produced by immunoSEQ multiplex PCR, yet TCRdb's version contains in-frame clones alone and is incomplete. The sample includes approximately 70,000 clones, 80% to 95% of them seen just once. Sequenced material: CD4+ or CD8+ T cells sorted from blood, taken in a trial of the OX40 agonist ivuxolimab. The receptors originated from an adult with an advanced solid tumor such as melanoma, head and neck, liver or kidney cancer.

The DNA of the CDR3 is TGTGCCAGCAGTGGTAGCGCCGATTCGAAGCAAGAGCAGTACTTC. As protein: CASSGSADSKQEQYF. V gene TRBV6-6 combines with J gene TRBJ2-7; a weak D match, TRBD2 (5 bases). The CDR3 sequence is 15 residues long. Per the germline V gene, CDR1 is MNHNY and CDR2 is SVGAGI (reference sequence). The germline V and J ends were trimmed by 5 bases and 7 bases, with 21 bases remaining between them.

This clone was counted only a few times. The CDR3 loop is CASSLGSADPQHF. The CDR3 coding sequence is TGTGCCAGCAGCTTGGGGTCGGCCGACCCCCAGCATTTT. The V call is TRBV5-8, the J call TRBJ1-5; the D is unclear. V lost 0 bases, J lost 10 bases, and 11 bases lay in between. Germline-derived CDR1 and CDR2 are SGHTS and YDEGEE. The CDR3 has 13 amino acids.

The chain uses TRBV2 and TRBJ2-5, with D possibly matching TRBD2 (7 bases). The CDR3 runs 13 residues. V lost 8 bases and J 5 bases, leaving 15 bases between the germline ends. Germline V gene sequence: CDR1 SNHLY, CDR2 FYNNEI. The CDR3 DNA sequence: TGTGCCAGCCTAAAGGGGGGGGAGGAGACCCAGTACTTC. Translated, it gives CASLKGGEETQYF.

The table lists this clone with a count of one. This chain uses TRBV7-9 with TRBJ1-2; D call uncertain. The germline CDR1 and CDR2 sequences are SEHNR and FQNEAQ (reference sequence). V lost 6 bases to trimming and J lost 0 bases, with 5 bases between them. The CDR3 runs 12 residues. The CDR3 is CASSPSNYGYTF. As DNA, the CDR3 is TGTGCCAGCAGTCCCTCTAACTATGGCTACACCTTC.

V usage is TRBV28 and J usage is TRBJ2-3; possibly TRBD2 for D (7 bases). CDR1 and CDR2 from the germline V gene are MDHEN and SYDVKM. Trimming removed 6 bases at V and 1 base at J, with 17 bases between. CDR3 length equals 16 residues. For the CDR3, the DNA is TGTGCCAGCAGGTTAAGGGGGGGGCTTGGCACAGATACGCAGTATTTT. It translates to CASRLRGGLGTDTQYF.

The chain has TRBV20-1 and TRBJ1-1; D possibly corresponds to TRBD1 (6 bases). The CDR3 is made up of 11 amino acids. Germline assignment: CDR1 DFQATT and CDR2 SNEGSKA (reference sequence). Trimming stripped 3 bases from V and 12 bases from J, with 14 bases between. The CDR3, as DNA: TGCAGTGCTAGGTTGGGGGGCGCAACTTTCTTT. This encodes CSARLGGATFF.

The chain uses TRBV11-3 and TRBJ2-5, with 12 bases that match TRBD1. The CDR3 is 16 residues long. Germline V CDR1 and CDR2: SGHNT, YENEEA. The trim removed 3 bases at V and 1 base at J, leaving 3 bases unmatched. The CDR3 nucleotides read TGTGCCAGCAGCTTGGGACAGGGGGCGGGCCAAGAGACCCAGTACTTC. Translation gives CASSLGQGAGQETQYF.

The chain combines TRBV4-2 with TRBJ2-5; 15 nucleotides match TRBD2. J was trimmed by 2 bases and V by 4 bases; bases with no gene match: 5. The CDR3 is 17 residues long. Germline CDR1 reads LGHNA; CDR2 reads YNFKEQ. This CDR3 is CASSPGLAGGWQETQYF. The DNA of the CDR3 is TGTGCCAGCAGCCCGGGACTAGCGGGAGGATGGCAAGAGACCCAGTACTTC.

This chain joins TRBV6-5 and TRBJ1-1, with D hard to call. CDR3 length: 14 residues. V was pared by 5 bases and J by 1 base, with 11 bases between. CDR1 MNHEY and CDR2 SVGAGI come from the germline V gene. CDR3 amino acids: CASSINFQNTEAFF. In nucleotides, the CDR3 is TGTGCCAGCAGTATTAATTTTCAGAACACTGAAGCTTTCTTT.

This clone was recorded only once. DNA of the CDR3: TGTGCCAGCAGGCCATTTTTCTCTGGAAACACCATATATTTT. Translating gives CASRPFFSGNTIYF. This chain joins TRBV6-5 and TRBJ1-3; unclear D gene. The CDR3 covers 14 residues. With 6 bases removed from V and 0 bases from J, the gap between germline ends came to 9 bases. Germline CDR1 is MNHEY and CDR2 is SVGAGI.

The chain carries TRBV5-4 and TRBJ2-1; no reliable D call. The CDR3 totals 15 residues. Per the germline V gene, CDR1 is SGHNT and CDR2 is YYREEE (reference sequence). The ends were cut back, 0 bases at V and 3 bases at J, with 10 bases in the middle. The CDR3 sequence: CASSLEVVVYNEQFF. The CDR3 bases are TGTGCCAGCAGCTTGGAGGTTGTAGTCTACAATGAGCAGTTCTTC.

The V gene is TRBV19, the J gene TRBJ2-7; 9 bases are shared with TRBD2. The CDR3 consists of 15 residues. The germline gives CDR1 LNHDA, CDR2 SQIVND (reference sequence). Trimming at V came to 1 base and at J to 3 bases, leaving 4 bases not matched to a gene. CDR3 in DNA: TGTGCCAGTAGTATAGGGGGAGCGGGAGGCTACGAGCAGTACTTC. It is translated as CASSIGGAGGYEQYF.

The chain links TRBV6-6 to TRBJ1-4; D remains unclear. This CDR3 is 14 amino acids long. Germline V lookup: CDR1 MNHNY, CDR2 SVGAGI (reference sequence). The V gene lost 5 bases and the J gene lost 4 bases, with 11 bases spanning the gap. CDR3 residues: CASSQQLLNEKLFF. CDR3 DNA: TGTGCCAGCAGTCAACAGCTTCTTAATGAAAAACTGTTTTTT.

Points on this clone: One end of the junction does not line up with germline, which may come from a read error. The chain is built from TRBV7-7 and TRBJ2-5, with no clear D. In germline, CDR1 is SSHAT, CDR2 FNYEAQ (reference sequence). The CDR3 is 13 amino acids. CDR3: CASSSNHQETQYF. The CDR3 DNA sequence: TGTGCTAGCAGCTCAAATCACCAAGAGACCCAGTACTTC.

CDR3 protein: CASSVSEGTTDTQYF. The DNA of the CDR3 is TGTGCCAGCAGCGTAAGTGAGGGGACCACAGATACGCAGTATTTT. V gene TRBV9 combines with J gene TRBJ2-3; tentatively, D is TRBD1 or TRBD2 (5 bases each). This CDR3 is built from 15 residues. The germline V gene has CDR1 SGDLS and CDR2 YYNGEE. Trimming stripped 1 base from V and 2 bases from J, with 11 bases between. Supplemented by reference TRBV9 and TRBJ2-3, the full variable domain reads DSGVTQTPKHLITATGQRVTLRCSPRSGDLSVYWYQQSLDQGLQFLIQYYNGEERAKGNILERFSAQQFPDLHSELNLSSLELGDSALYFCASSVSEGTTDTQYFGPGTRLTVL.

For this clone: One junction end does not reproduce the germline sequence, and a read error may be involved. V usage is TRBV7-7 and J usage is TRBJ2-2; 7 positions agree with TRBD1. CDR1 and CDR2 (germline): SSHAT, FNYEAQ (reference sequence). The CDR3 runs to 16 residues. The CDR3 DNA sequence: TGTGCTAGCAGCCCCTCCCGGGACAGAGCCACCGGGGAGCTGTTTTTT. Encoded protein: CASSPSRDRATGELFF.

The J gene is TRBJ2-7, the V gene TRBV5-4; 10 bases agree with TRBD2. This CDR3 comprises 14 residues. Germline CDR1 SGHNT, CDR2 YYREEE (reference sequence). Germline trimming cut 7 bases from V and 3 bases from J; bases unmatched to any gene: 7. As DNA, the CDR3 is TGTGCCAGCCACCTAGCGGGAGCAGTCTACGAGCAGTACTTC. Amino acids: CASHLAGAVYEQYF. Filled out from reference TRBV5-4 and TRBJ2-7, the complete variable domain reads ETGVTQSPTHLIKTRGQQVTLRCSSQSGHNTVSWYQQALGQGPQFIFQYYREEENGRGNFPPRFSGLQFPNYSSELNVNALELDDSALYLCASHLAGAVYEQYFGPGTRLTVT.

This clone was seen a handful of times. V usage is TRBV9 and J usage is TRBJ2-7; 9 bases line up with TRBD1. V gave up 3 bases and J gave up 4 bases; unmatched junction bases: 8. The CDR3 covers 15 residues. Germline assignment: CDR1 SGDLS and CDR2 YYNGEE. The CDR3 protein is CASSGKTGGGYEQYF. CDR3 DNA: TGTGCCAGCAGCGGAAAAACAGGGGGCGGTTACGAGCAGTACTTC. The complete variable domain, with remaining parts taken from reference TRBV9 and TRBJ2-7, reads DSGVTQTPKHLITATGQRVTLRCSPRSGDLSVYWYQQSLDQGLQFLIQYYNGEERAKGNILERFSAQQFPDLHSELNLSSLELGDSALYFCASSGKTGGGYEQYFGPGTRLTVT.

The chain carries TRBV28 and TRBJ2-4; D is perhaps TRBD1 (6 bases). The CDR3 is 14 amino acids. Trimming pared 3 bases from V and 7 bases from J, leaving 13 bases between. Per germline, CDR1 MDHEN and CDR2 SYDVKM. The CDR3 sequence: CASSLRPRGNIQYF. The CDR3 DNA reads TGTGCCAGCAGTTTGAGGCCTAGGGGGAACATTCAGTACTTC.

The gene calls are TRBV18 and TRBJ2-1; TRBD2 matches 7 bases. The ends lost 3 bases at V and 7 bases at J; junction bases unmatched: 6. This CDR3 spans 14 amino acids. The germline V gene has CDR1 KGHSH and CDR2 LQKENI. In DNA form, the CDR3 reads TGTGCCAGCTCACCCACTAGCGTGTGGAATGAGCAGTTCTTC. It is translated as CASSPTSVWNEQFF.

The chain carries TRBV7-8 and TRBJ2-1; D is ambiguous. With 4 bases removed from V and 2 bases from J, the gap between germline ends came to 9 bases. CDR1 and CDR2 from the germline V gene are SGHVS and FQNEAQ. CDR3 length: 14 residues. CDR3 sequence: CASSSDTTYNEQFF. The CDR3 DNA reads TGTGCCAGCAGCTCCGACACCACCTACAATGAGCAGTTCTTC.

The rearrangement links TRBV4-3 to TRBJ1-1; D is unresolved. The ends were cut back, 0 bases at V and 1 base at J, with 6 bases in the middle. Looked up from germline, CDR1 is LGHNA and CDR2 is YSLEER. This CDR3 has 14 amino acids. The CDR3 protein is CASSQDSRNTEAFF. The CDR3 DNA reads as TGCGCCAGCAGCCAAGATTCACGGAACACTGAAGCTTTCTTT.